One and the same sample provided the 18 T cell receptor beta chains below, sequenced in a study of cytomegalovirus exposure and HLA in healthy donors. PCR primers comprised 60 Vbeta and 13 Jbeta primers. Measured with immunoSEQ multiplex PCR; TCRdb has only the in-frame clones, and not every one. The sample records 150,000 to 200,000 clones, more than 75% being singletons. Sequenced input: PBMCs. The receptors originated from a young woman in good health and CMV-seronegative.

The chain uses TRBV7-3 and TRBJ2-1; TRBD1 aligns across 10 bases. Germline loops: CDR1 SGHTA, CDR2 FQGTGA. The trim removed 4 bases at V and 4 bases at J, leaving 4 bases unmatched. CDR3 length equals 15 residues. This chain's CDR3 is CASSWGQGTYNEQFF. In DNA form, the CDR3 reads TGTGCCAGCAGCTGGGGACAGGGGACTTACAATGAGCAGTTCTTC.

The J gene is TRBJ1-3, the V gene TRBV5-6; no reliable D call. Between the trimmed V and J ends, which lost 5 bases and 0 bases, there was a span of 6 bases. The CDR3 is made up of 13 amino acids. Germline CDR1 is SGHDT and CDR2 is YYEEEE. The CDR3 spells CASRLRSGNTIYF. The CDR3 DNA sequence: TGTGCCAGCAGACTGCGCTCTGGAAACACCATATATTTT.

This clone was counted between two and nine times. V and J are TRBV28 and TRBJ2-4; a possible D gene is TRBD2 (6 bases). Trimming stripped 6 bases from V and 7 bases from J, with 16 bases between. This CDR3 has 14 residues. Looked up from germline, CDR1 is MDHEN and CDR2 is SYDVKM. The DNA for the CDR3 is TGTGCCAGCAGGCGCGGGGTGGAGGGGAACATTCAGTACTTC. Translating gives CASRRGVEGNIQYF.

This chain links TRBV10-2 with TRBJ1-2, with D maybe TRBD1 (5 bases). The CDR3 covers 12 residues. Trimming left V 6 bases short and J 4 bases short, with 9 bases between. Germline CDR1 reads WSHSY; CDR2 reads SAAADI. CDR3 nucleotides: TGCGCCAGCAGGGACAACTTCTATGGCTACACCTTC. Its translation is CASRDNFYGYTF.

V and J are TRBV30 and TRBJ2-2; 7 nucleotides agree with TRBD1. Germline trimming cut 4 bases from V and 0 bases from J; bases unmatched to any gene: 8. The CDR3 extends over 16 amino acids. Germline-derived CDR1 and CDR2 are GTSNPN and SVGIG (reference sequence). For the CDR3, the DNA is TGTGCCTGGAACGACGGACAGGCCGCGAACACCGGGGAGCTGTTTTTT. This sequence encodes CAWNDGQAANTGELFF.

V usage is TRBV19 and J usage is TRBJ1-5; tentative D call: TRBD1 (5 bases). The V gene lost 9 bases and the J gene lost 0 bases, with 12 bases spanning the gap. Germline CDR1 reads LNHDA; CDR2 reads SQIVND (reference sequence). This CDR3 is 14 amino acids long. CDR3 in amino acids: CASRSGHSNQPQHF. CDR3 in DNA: TGTGCCAGCCGTTCAGGGCATAGCAATCAGCCCCAGCATTTT.

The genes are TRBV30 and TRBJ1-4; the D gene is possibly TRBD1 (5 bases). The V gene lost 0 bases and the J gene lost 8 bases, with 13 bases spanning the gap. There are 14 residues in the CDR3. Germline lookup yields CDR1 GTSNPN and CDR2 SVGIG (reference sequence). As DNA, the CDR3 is TGTGCCTGGAGTGTCTTGGCCGGGGGGGAAAAACTGTTTTTT. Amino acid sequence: CAWSVLAGGEKLFF.

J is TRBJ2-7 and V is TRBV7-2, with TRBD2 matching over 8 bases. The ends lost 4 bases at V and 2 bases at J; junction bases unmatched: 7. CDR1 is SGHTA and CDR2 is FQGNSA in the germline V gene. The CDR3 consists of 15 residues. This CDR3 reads CASSSIAGSAYEQYF. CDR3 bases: TGTGCCAGCAGCTCCATAGCGGGATCCGCCTACGAGCAGTACTTC.

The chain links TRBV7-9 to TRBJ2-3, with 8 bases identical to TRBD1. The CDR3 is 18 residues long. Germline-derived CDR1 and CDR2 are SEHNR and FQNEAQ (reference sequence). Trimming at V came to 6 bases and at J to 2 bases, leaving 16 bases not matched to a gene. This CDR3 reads CASRDQGASEFVTDTQYF. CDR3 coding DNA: TGTGCCAGCAGAGATCAGGGGGCTAGCGAGTTCGTCACAGATACGCAGTATTTT.

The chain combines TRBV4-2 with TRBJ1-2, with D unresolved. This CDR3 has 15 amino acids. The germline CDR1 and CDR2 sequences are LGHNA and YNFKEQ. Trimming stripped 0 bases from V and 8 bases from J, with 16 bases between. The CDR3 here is CASSQDPIGLEGYTF. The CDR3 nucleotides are TGTGCCAGCAGCCAAGATCCGATCGGGTTGGAGGGCTACACCTTC.

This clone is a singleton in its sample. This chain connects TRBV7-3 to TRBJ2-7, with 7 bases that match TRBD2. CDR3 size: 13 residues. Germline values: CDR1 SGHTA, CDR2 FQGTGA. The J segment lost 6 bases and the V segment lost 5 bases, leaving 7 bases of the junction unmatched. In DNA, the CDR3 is TGTGCCAGCAGCCCCGGGGAGGGTGGCGAGCAGTACTTC. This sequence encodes CASSPGEGGEQYF.

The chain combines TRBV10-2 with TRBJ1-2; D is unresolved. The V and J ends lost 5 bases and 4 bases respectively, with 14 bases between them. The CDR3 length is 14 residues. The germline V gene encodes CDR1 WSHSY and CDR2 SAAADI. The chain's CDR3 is CASSRLESVYGYTF. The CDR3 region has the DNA TGCGCCAGCAGTAGACTTGAGTCGGTCTATGGCTACACCTTC.

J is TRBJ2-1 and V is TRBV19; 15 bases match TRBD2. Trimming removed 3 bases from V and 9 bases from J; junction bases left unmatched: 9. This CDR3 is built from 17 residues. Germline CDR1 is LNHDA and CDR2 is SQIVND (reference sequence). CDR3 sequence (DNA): TGTGCCAGTAGTATTACCCGGACTAGCGGGAGGGGACCTGAGCAGTTCTTC. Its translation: CASSITRTSGRGPEQFF. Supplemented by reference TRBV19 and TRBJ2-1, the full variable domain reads DGGITQSPKYLFRKEGQNVTLSCEQNLNHDAMYWYRQDPGQGLRLIYYSQIVNDFQKGDIAEGYSVSREKKESFPLTVTSAQKNPTAFYLCASSITRTSGRGPEQFFGPGTRLTVL.

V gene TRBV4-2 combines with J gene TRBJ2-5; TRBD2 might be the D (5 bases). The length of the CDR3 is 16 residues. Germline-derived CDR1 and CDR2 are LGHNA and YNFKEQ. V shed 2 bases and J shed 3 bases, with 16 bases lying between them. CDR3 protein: CASSQSGSLGKETQYF. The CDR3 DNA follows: TGTGCCAGCAGCCAAAGTGGGAGCCTCGGTAAAGAGACCCAGTACTTC.

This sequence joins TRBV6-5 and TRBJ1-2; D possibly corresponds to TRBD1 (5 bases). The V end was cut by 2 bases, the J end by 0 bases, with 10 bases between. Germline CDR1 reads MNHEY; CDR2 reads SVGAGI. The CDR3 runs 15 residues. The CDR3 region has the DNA TGTGCCAGCAGTTACACTCACAGGTCTAACTATGGCTACACCTTC. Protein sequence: CASSYTHRSNYGYTF.

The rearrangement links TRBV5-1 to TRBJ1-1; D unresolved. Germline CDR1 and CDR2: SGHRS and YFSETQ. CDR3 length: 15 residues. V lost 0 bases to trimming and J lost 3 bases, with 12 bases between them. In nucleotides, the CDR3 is TGCGCCAGCAGCTTGGAGCCGGGTGTGGACACTGAAGCTTTCTTT. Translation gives CASSLEPGVDTEAFF.

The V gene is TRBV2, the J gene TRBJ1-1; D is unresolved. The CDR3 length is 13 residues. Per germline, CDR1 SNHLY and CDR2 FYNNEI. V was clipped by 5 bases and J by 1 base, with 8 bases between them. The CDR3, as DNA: TGTGCCAGCAGTCGGGAGAGGAACACTGAAGCTTTCTTT. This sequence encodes CASSRERNTEAFF.

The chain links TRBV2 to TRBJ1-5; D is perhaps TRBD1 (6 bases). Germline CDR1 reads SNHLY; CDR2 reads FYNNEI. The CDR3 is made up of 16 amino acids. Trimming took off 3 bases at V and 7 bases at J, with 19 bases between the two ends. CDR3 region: CASSEGRDKGLQPQHF. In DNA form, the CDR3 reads TGTGCCAGCAGTGAGGGAAGGGACAAAGGGCTCCAGCCCCAGCATTTT.